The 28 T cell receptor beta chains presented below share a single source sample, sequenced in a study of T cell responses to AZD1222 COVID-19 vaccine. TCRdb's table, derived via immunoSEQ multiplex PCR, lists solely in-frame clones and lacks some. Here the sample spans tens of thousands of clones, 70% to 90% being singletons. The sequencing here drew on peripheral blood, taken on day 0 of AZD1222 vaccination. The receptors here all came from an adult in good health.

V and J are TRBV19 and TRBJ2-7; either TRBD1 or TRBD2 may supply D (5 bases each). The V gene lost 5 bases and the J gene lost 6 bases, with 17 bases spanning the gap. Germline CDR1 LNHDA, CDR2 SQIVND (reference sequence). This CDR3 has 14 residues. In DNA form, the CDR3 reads TGTGCCAGTAGTTCCGGGACCGCTTCCCCCGAGCAGTACTTC. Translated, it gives CASSSGTASPEQYF.

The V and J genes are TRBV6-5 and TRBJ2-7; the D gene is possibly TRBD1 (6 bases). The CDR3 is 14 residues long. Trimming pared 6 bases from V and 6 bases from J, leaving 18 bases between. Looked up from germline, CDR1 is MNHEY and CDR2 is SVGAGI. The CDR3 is CASSPGASKVEQYF. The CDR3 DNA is TGTGCCAGCAGCCCAGGGGCTAGCAAAGTCGAGCAGTACTTC.

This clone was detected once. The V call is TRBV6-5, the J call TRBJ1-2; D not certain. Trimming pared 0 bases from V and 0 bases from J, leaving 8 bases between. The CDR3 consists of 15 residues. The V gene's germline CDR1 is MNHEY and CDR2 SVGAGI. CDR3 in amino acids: CASSYSTSSNYGYTF. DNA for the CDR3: TGTGCCAGCAGTTACTCGACATCCTCTAACTATGGCTACACCTTC.

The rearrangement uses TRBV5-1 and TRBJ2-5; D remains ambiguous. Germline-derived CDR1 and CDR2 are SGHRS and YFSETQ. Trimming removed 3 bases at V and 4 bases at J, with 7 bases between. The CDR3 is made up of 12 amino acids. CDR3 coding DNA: TGCGCCAGCAGCTCCCCCCCAGAGACCCAGTACTTC. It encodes CASSSPPETQYF.

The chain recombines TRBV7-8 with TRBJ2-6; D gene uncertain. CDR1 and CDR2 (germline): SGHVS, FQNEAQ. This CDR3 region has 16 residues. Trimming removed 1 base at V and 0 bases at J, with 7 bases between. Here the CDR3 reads CASSLVRNSGANVLTF. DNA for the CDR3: TGTGCCAGCAGCTTAGTCAGAAACTCTGGGGCCAACGTCCTGACTTTC.

The CDR3 DNA is TGTGCCATCAGTGAGTCGCGTATCGGGCTGAACACTGAAGCTTTCTTT. Amino acid sequence: CAISESRIGLNTEAFF. J is TRBJ1-1 and V is TRBV10-3; D gene ambiguous. This CDR3 is 16 amino acids long. CDR1 is ENHRY, CDR2 SYGVKD, per germline. Trimming removed 0 bases at V and 0 bases at J, with 11 bases between.

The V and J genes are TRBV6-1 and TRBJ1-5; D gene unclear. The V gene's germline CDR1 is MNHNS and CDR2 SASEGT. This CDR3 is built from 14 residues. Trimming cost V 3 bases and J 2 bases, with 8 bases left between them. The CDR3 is CASSDRGGNQPQHF. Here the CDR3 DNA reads TGTGCCAGCAGTGACCGGGGAGGCAATCAGCCCCAGCATTTT.

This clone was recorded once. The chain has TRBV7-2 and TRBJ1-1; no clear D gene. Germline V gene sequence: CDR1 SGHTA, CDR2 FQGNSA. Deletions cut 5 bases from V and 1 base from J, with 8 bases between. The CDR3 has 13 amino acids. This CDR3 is CASSAGQNTEAFF. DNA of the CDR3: TGTGCCAGCAGCGCCGGCCAGAACACTGAAGCTTTCTTT.

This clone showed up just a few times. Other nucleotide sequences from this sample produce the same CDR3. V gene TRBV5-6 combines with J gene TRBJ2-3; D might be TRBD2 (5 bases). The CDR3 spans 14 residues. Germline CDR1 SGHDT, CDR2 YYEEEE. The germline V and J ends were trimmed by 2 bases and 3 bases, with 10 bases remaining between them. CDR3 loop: CASSFGLATDTQYF. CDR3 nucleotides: TGTGCCAGCAGCTTTGGGCTAGCAACAGATACGCAGTATTTT.

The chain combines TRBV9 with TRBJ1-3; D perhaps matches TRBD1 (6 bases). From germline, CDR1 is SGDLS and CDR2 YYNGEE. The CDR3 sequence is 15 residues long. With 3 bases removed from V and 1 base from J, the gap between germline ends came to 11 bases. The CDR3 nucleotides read TGTGCCAGCAGCGCGGGGGCAGGTTCTGGAAACACCATATATTTT. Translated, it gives CASSAGAGSGNTIYF.

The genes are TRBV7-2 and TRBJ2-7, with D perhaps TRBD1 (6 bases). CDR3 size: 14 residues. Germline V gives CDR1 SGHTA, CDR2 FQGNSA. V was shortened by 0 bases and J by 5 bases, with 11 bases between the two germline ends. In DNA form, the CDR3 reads TGTGCCAGCAGCTTAGCGGGGGCGGACAACGAGCAGTACTTC. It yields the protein CASSLAGADNEQYF. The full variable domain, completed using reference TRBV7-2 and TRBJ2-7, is GAGVSQSPSNKVTEKGKDVELRCDPISGHTALYWYRQSLGQGLEFLIYFQGNSAPDKSGLPSDRFSAERTGGSVSTLTIQRTQQEDSAVYLCASSLAGADNEQYFGPGTRLTVT.

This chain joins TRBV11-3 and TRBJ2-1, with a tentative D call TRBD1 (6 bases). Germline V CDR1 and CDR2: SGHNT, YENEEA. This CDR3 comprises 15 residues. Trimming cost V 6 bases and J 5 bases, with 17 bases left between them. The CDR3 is CASSPRGTGDNEQFF. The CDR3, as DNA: TGTGCCAGCAGTCCCAGGGGTACTGGGGACAATGAGCAGTTCTTC.

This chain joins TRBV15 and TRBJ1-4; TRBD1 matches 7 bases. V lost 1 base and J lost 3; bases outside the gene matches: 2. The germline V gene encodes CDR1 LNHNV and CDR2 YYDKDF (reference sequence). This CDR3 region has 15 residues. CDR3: CATSRVGQANEKLFF. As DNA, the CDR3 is TGTGCCACCAGCAGAGTTGGACAGGCTAATGAAAAACTGTTTTTT.

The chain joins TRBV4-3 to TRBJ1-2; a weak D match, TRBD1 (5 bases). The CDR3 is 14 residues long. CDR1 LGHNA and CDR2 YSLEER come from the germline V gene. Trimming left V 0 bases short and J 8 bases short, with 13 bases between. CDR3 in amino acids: CASSQDSQGGGYTF. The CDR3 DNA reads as TGCGCCAGCAGCCAAGATAGTCAGGGAGGCGGCTACACCTTC.

CDR3: CASSLGRTDETQYF. CDR3 coding DNA: TGTGCCAGCAGCTTGGGAAGGACAGACGAGACCCAGTACTTC. The rearrangement links TRBV5-4 to TRBJ2-5; D possibly corresponds to TRBD1 (6 bases). Looked up from germline, CDR1 is SGHNT and CDR2 is YYREEE (reference sequence). CDR3 size: 14 residues. V was clipped by 0 bases and J by 5 bases, with 11 bases between them. The variable domain in full, completed from reference TRBV5-4 and TRBJ2-5, reads ETGVTQSPTHLIKTRGQQVTLRCSSQSGHNTVSWYQQALGQGPQFIFQYYREEENGRGNFPPRFSGLQFPNYSSELNVNALELDDSALYLCASSLGRTDETQYFGPGTRLLVL.

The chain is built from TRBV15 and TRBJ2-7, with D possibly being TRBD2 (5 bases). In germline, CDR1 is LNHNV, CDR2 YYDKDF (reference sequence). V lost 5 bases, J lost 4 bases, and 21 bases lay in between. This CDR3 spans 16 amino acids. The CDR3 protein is CATSPRRGGMGYEQYF. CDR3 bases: TGTGCCACCAGCCCCCGGCGCGGAGGAATGGGGTACGAGCAGTACTTC.

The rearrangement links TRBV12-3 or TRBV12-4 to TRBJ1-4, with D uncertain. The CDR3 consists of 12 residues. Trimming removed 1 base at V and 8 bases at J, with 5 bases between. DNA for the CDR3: TGTGCCAGCAGTTTAGGGCTGGAAAAACTGTTTTTT. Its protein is CASSLGLEKLFF.

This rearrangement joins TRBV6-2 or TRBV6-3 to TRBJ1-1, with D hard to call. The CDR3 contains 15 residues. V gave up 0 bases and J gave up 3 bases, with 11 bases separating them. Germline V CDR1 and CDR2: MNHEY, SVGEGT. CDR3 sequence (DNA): TGTGCCAGCAGTTACTCCGGACCGCCAGACACTGAAGCTTTCTTT. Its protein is CASSYSGPPDTEAFF.

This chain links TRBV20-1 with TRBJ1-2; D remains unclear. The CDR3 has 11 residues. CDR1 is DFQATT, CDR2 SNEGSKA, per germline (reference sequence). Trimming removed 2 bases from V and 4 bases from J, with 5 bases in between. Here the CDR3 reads CSARWVYGYTF. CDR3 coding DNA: TGCAGTGCTAGATGGGTCTATGGCTACACCTTC.

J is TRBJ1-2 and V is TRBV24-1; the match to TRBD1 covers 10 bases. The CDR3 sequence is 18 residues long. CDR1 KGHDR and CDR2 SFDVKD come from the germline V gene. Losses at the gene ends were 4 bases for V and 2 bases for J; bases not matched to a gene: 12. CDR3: CATSEQLDRGDPNYGYTF. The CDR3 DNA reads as TGTGCCACCAGTGAACAATTGGACAGGGGGGACCCAAACTATGGCTACACCTTC.

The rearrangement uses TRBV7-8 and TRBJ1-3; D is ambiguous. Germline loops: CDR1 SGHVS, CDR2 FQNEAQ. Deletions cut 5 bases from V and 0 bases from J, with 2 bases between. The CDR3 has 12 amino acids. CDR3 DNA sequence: TGTGCCAGCAGCCACTCTGGAAACACCATATATTTT. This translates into CASSHSGNTIYF.

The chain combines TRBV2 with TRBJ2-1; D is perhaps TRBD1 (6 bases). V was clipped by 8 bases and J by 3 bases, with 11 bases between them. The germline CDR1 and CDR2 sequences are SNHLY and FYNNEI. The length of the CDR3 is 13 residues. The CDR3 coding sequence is TGTGCCAGCCAGACAGGATTCTACAATGAGCAGTTCTTC. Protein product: CASQTGFYNEQFF.

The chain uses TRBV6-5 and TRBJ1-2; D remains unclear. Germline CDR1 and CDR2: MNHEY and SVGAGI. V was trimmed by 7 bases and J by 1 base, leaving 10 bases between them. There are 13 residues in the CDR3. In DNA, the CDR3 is TGTGCCAGCACTAACGGCTTTAACTATGGCTACACCTTC. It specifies CASTNGFNYGYTF.

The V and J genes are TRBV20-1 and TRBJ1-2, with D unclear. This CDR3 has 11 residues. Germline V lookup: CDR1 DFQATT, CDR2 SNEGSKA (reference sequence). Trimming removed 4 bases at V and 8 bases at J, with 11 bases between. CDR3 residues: CSATPSQGYTF. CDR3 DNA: TGCAGTGCTACCCCGTCGCAGGGCTACACCTTC.

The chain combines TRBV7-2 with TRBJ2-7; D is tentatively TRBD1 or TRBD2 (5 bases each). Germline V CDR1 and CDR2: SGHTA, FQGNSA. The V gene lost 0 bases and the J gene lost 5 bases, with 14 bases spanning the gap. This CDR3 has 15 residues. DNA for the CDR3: TGTGCCAGCAGCTTAGCGGGGCCCGGGGCCCACGAGCAGTACTTC. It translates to CASSLAGPGAHEQYF.

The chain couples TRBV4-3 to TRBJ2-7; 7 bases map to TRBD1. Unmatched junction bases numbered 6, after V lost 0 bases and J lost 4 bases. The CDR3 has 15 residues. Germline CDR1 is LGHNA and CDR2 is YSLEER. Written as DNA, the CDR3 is TGCGCCAGCAGCCAAGATAGCAGGGGGAAGTACGAGCAGTACTTC. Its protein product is CASSQDSRGKYEQYF.

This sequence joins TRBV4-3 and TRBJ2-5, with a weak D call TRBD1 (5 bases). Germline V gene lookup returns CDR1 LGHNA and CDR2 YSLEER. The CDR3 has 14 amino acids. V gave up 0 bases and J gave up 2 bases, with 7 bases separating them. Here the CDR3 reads CASSQDTGQETQYF. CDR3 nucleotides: TGCGCCAGCAGCCAAGATACAGGTCAAGAGACCCAGTACTTC.

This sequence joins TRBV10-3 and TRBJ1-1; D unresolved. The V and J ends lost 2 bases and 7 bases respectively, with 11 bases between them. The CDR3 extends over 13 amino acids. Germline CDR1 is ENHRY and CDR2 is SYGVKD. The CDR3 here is CAISEVLEREAFF. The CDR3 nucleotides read TGTGCCATCAGTGAGGTCCTGGAGCGTGAAGCTTTCTTT.